The 26 T cell receptor beta chains below were found in one sample sequenced in a study of T-cell memory formation after mild COVID-19. Each CDR3 protein is one row after TCRdb ran MiXCR on the 5' RACE reads. In the table there are about 430,000 distinct CDR3 sequences, 24% of which are singletons. Material: PBMCs or a T cell subset sorted from them (not recorded which). The receptors stem from an adult woman who had mild COVID-19 (a few samples of this study predate the infection). Cell type and time point are not known.

The chain joins TRBV4-1 to TRBJ2-7; no clear D gene. There are 13 residues in the CDR3. V was shortened by 1 base and J by 4 bases, with 8 bases between the two germline ends. CDR1 and CDR2 from the germline V gene are MGHRA and YSYEKL. CDR3 protein: CASSQAFSYEQYF. CDR3 nucleotide sequence: TGCGCCAGCAGCCAAGCATTTTCGTACGAGCAGTACTTC.

This clonotype was seen many times. The chain joins TRBV7-3 to TRBJ2-2; D is uncertain. Germline assignment: CDR1 SGHTA and CDR2 FQGTGA. The CDR3 is made up of 12 amino acids. Trimming stripped 6 bases from V and 5 bases from J, with 7 bases between. The CDR3 nucleotides are TGTGCCAGCAGTTTTCGTACCGGGGAGCTGTTTTTT. This translates into CASSFRTGELFF.

In nucleotides, the CDR3 is TGTGCCAGCAGTCAGGGATCTAGTACCACAGATACGCAGTATTTT. This codes for CASSQGSSTTDTQYF. The chain carries TRBV12-3 or TRBV12-4 and TRBJ2-3; tentative D call: TRBD1 (5 bases). V was pared by 5 bases and J by 2 bases, with 14 bases between. The CDR3 length is 15 residues.

This chain uses TRBV20-1 with TRBJ2-1; 7 nucleotides align to TRBD1. The CDR3 loop spans 15 amino acids. Germline CDR1 DFQATT, CDR2 SNEGSKA (reference sequence). V lost 2 bases to trimming and J lost 6 bases; unmatched junction nucleotides: 10. In DNA form, the CDR3 reads TGCAGTGCTAGAATCGACAGGGTTTTGTCCAATGAGCAGTTCTTC. Translating gives CSARIDRVLSNEQFF.

The chain uses TRBV5-1 and TRBJ2-1; 9 nucleotides match TRBD1. The CDR3 has 15 residues. Trimming at V came to 4 bases and at J to 6 bases, leaving 8 bases not matched to a gene. CDR1 and CDR2 (germline): SGHRS, YFSETQ. The CDR3 DNA follows: TGCGCCAGCAGCGGGGCCGGGACAGGGAGCAATGAGCAGTTCTTC. This gives the protein CASSGAGTGSNEQFF. The variable domain in full, with the rest retrieved from reference TRBV5-1 and TRBJ2-1, is KAGVTQTPRYLIKTRGQQVTLSCSPISGHRSVSWYQQTPGQGLQFLFEYFSETQRNKGNFPGRFSGRQFSNSRSEMNVSTLELGDSALYLCASSGAGTGSNEQFFGPGTRLTVL.

The gene calls are TRBV7-2 and TRBJ1-6; D remains unclear. CDR3 size: 13 residues. The V and J ends lost 5 bases and 9 bases respectively, with 11 bases between them. Looked up from germline, CDR1 is SGHTA and CDR2 is FQGNSA. The CDR3 region is CASSPNRVSPLHF. The CDR3 region has the DNA TGTGCCAGCAGCCCCAACCGGGTTTCACCCCTCCACTTT.

CDR3 nucleotides: TGTGCCAGCAGGGGTTCGGGGGGGAAAGGCTACACCTTC. It codes for CASRGSGGKGYTF. The genes are TRBV25-1 and TRBJ1-2; the D gene is possibly TRBD1 (5 bases). This CDR3 is 13 amino acids long. Looked up from germline, CDR1 is MGHDK and CDR2 is SYGVNS. With 6 bases removed from V and 8 bases from J, the gap between germline ends came to 16 bases.

There are a few counts of this clonotype. The chain has TRBV27 and TRBJ2-2; D is possibly TRBD1 or TRBD2 (5 bases each). This CDR3 is 17 amino acids long. Deletions cut 0 bases from V and 5 bases from J, with 16 bases between. Germline V gives CDR1 MNHEY, CDR2 SMNVEV (reference sequence). The CDR3 spells CASSLSGTFLETGELFF. Written as DNA, the CDR3 is TGTGCCAGCAGTTTATCGGGGACCTTTTTAGAGACCGGGGAGCTGTTTTTT.

The J gene is TRBJ2-7, the V gene TRBV11-2, with 7 bases that match TRBD1. V trimming: 1 base; J trimming: 7 bases; junction bases outside the gene matches: 7. CDR1 is SGHAT, CDR2 FQNNGV, per germline. This CDR3 has 14 amino acids. CDR3 amino acids: CASSLGFGTEEQYF. DNA for the CDR3: TGTGCCAGCAGCTTAGGATTCGGGACAGAGGAGCAGTACTTC.

This clonotype appeared a few times. The chain recombines TRBV7-9 with TRBJ2-2, with 8 nucleotides matching TRBD1. The CDR3 consists of 15 residues. Germline CDR1 reads SEHNR; CDR2 reads FQNEAQ (reference sequence). V lost 6 bases to trimming and J lost 3 bases; unmatched junction nucleotides: 6. Here the CDR3 reads CASSLDRDYTGELFF. In DNA form, the CDR3 reads TGTGCCAGCAGTTTGGACAGGGACTACACCGGGGAGCTGTTTTTT.

The CDR3 loop reads CASSPVAGTNTGELFF. CDR3 in DNA: TGTGCCAGCAGCCCCGTAGCGGGGACGAACACCGGGGAGCTGTTTTTT. The gene calls are TRBV7-2 and TRBJ2-2, with TRBD2 matching over 8 bases. Trimming removed 5 bases from V and 0 bases from J; junction bases left unmatched: 5. The CDR3 has 16 amino acids. Germline loops: CDR1 SGHTA, CDR2 FQGNSA.

This sequence joins TRBV20-1 and TRBJ2-3; D gene uncertain. The CDR3 contains 14 residues. Trimming took off 7 bases at V and 1 base at J, with 15 bases between the two ends. CDR1 is DFQATT, CDR2 SNEGSKA, per germline (reference sequence). The CDR3 sequence is CSVPSLLGTDTQYF. The DNA of the CDR3 is TGCAGTGTCCCATCTCTGCTAGGCACAGATACGCAGTATTTT.

The V call is TRBV5-1, the J call TRBJ2-3, with 14 bases lining up with TRBD2. From germline, CDR1 is SGHRS and CDR2 YFSETQ. The CDR3 runs 20 residues. With V trimmed by 0 bases and J by 0 bases, 9 bases remained unmatched. CDR3 sequence: CASSLGLTSGGAISTDTQYF. Written as DNA, the CDR3 is TGCGCCAGCAGCTTGGGGTTGACTAGCGGGGGGGCCATAAGCACAGATACGCAGTATTTT.

This clonotype was observed a handful of times. The chain carries TRBV7-6 and TRBJ1-1, with D possibly matching TRBD1 (6 bases). Deletions cut 6 bases from V and 11 bases from J, with 16 bases between. From germline, CDR1 is SGHVS and CDR2 FNYEAQ. The CDR3 is 12 amino acids. The CDR3 reads CASSFSGGQAFF. In nucleotides, the CDR3 is TGTGCCAGCAGTTTCTCGGGGGGGCAGGCTTTCTTT.

CDR3 nucleotides: TGCGCCAGCAGCCACAGGGACCGTCTGGGAGAGCAGTACTTC. Amino acids: CASSHRDRLGEQYF. The genes are TRBV5-1 and TRBJ2-7; possible D gene TRBD1, 6 bases. The CDR3 totals 14 residues. The germline V gene encodes CDR1 SGHRS and CDR2 YFSETQ. V was clipped by 4 bases and J by 7 bases, with 18 bases between them.

This clonotype turned up a few times. The V gene is TRBV11-3, the J gene TRBJ2-1, with 7 bases that match TRBD1. Germline CDR1 reads SGHNT; CDR2 reads YENEEA. J was trimmed by 4 bases and V by 1 base; bases with no gene match: 4. There are 15 residues in the CDR3. The CDR3 DNA follows: TGTGCCAGCAGCTTAGTTCCGGGACAGTACAATGAGCAGTTCTTC. Residues: CASSLVPGQYNEQFF.

The V gene is TRBV4-1, the J gene TRBJ1-1, with D unclear. CDR3 length equals 14 residues. Trimming took 1 base from V and 0 from J, leaving 6 bases between them. Germline loops: CDR1 MGHRA, CDR2 YSYEKL. The CDR3 nucleotides are TGCGCCAGCAGCCAAGGATCGGTGAACACTGAAGCTTTCTTT. As protein: CASSQGSVNTEAFF.

This clonotype was recorded a few times. This rearrangement joins TRBV30 to TRBJ2-1; possibly TRBD1 or TRBD2 for D (6 bases each). The V gene lost 3 bases and the J gene lost 9 bases, with 18 bases spanning the gap. The CDR3 sequence is 14 residues long. Per the germline V gene, CDR1 is GTSNPN and CDR2 is SVGIG (reference sequence). CDR3 region: CAWSPQMGGGEQFF. The CDR3 DNA reads TGTGCCTGGAGCCCGCAGATGGGGGGCGGTGAGCAGTTCTTC. The whole variable domain, filled in from reference TRBV30 and TRBJ2-1, reads SQTIHQWPATLVQPVGSPLSLECTVEGTSNPNLYWYRQAAGRGLQLLFYSVGIGQISSEVPQNLSASRPQDRQFILSSKKLLLSDSGFYLCAWSPQMGGGEQFFGPGTRLTVL.

This clonotype was seen a few times. V gene TRBV20-1 combines with J gene TRBJ2-1; D possibly corresponds to TRBD2 (6 bases). Looked up from germline, CDR1 is DFQATT and CDR2 is SNEGSKA (reference sequence). This CDR3 region has 14 residues. V was shortened by 6 bases and J by 4 bases, with 16 bases between the two germline ends. CDR3 in DNA: TGCAGTGCCAACCGGGACTCTTTATACAATGAGCAGTTCTTC. Protein: CSANRDSLYNEQFF.

This clonotype was observed a handful of times. V usage is TRBV18 and J usage is TRBJ2-1; D assignment may be TRBD1 or TRBD2 (5 bases each). Trimming removed 3 bases from V and 2 bases from J, with 11 bases in between. This CDR3 region has 15 residues. Germline V gene data show CDR1 as KGHSH and CDR2 as LQKENI. Here the CDR3 reads CASSPRAGPYNEQFF. In nucleotides, the CDR3 is TGTGCCAGCTCACCCAGGGCGGGCCCCTACAATGAGCAGTTCTTC. Full variable domain (remainder filled in from reference TRBV18 and TRBJ2-1): NAGVMQNPRHLVRRRGQEARLRCSPMKGHSHVYWYRQLPEEGLKFMVYLQKENIIDESGMPKERFSAEFPKEGPSILRIQQVVRGDSAAYFCASSPRAGPYNEQFFGPGTRLTVL.

The rearrangement uses TRBV6-5 and TRBJ1-4; 8 bases agree with TRBD1. Trimming at V came to 0 bases and at J to 4 bases, leaving 4 bases not matched to a gene. Germline V CDR1 and CDR2: MNHEY, SVGAGI. The length of the CDR3 is 16 residues. The CDR3 DNA reads TGTGCCAGCAGTTACTCTACAGGGGGGATTAATGAAAAACTGTTTTTT. It encodes CASSYSTGGINEKLFF.

This clonotype showed up just a few times. The chain employs TRBV5-1 and TRBJ1-1; 7 nucleotides match TRBD1. The CDR3 consists of 14 residues. The ends lost 0 bases at V and 1 base at J; junction bases unmatched: 0. Germline V lookup: CDR1 SGHRS, CDR2 YFSETQ. CDR3 bases: TGCGCCAGCAGCTTGGGGGACAGGAACACTGAAGCTTTCTTT. This translates into CASSLGDRNTEAFF.

The V gene is TRBV27, the J gene TRBJ1-1; perhaps TRBD1 as D (5 bases). The V end was cut by 1 base, the J end by 6 bases, with 12 bases between. In germline, CDR1 is MNHEY, CDR2 SMNVEV (reference sequence). CDR3 size: 14 residues. CDR3: CASSLLGTVAEAFF. CDR3 nucleotides: TGTGCCAGCAGTTTATTAGGGACCGTGGCTGAAGCTTTCTTT.

This clonotype was seen a few times. The chain recombines TRBV7-9 with TRBJ2-7; tentatively, D is TRBD1 (6 bases). The germline V gene has CDR1 SEHNR and CDR2 FQNEAQ (reference sequence). V was shortened by 6 bases and J by 0 bases, with 12 bases between the two germline ends. The CDR3 has 14 amino acids. The CDR3 nucleotides are TGTGCCAGCAGTATCCGGGACAACTCCTACGAGCAGTACTTC. Protein: CASSIRDNSYEQYF.

The chain carries TRBV13 and TRBJ2-5; D is unclear. Germline V gene lookup returns CDR1 PRHDT and CDR2 FYEKMQ (reference sequence). CDR3 length: 15 amino acids. The germline V and J ends were trimmed by 1 base and 5 bases, with 14 bases remaining between them. CDR3 loop: CASSLAVHSEETQYF. CDR3 bases: TGTGCCAGCAGCTTAGCGGTCCATAGTGAGGAGACCCAGTACTTC.

This clonotype has a handful of counts. This chain joins TRBV5-5 and TRBJ1-2; D remains ambiguous. Germline-derived CDR1 and CDR2 are SGHKS and YYEKEE (reference sequence). The V end was cut by 4 bases, the J end by 7 bases, with 14 bases between. This CDR3 region has 13 residues. For the CDR3, the DNA is TGTGCCAGCAGCAGAACAGAGGGTCGTGGCTACACCTTC. This translates into CASSRTEGRGYTF.